Below are 23 T cell receptor beta chains sequenced from a single sample in a study of T-cell reconstitution after alpha-beta-depleted transplantation in children. Unique molecular identifiers were incorporated during preparation of the TCRbeta library. MiXCR, applied by TCRdb to the PCR reads, yields one record per CDR3 protein. The table shows fewer than 700,000 distinct CDR3 sequences, with under 15% occurring only once. The sequencing here drew on PBMCs, mostly from graft donor cells, taken 360 days after TCRalphabeta/CD19-depleted stem cell transplant. These receptors were obtained from a male patient younger than 18 who had a stem cell transplant for acute myeloid leukemia, so the T cells may come from the graft donor.

The chain employs TRBV20-1 and TRBJ2-3; D possibly uses TRBD1 or TRBD2 (5 bases each). Per germline, CDR1 DFQATT and CDR2 SNEGSKA (reference sequence). This CDR3 is 21 amino acids long. Trimming took 1 base from V and 2 from J, leaving 31 bases between them. The CDR3 reads CSARAVGTSVGIALSTDTQYF. The CDR3 bases are TGCAGTGCTAGAGCCGTGGGGACGTCTGTCGGGATAGCGTTATCCACAGATACGCAGTATTTT.

The table lists this clonotype with a few counts. The chain recombines TRBV12-5 with TRBJ2-1; D is perhaps TRBD2 (6 bases). Germline lookup yields CDR1 LGHNT and CDR2 FRNRAP. Between the trimmed V and J ends, which lost 0 bases and 5 bases, there was a span of 17 bases. The CDR3 runs to 17 residues. DNA for the CDR3: TGTGCTAGTGGTTTGGTACCTTTAGAGGGAGGCCACAATGAGCAGTTCTTC. It is translated as CASGLVPLEGGHNEQFF.

This clonotype came up many times. The chain employs TRBV5-5 and TRBJ2-1; the D is unclear. Germline values: CDR1 SGHKS, CDR2 YYEKEE (reference sequence). V gave up 4 bases and J gave up 7 bases, with 18 bases separating them. The CDR3 runs to 15 residues. The CDR3, as DNA: TGTGCCAGCAGCCGGAACTCGCTACCTGGGAATGAGCAGTTCTTC. It translates to CASSRNSLPGNEQFF.

This clonotype was seen only a few times. The chain joins TRBV27 to TRBJ2-6; D gene unclear. V was shortened by 4 bases and J by 0 bases, with 10 bases between the two germline ends. CDR3 length equals 16 residues. Per the germline V gene, CDR1 is MNHEY and CDR2 is SMNVEV (reference sequence). Written as DNA, the CDR3 is TGTGCCAGCAGTTCTTGGACGGACTCTGGGGCCAACGTCCTGACTTTC. Translating it yields CASSSWTDSGANVLTF.

The rearrangement joins TRBV5-1 to TRBJ1-2; D not certain. CDR1 is SGHRS and CDR2 is YFSETQ in the germline V gene. The V gene lost 7 bases and the J gene lost 0 bases, with 10 bases spanning the gap. CDR3 size: 13 residues. The DNA of the CDR3 is TGCGCCAGCGGTACCAGAGCTAACTATGGCTACACCTTC. This codes for CASGTRANYGYTF.

This clonotype was detected a few times. The J gene is TRBJ2-1, the V gene TRBV11-1, with D possibly being TRBD1 or TRBD2 (5 bases each). CDR3 size: 13 residues. Germline-derived CDR1 and CDR2 are SGHAT and FQDESV (reference sequence). V was cut by 3 bases and J by 15 bases, with 18 bases left in between. This chain's CDR3 is CASSLKIRGPWFF. In DNA, the CDR3 is TGTGCCAGCAGCTTGAAAATCCGGGGACCCTGGTTCTTC.

The rearrangement uses TRBV7-3 and TRBJ2-7; maybe TRBD1 (6 bases). There are 14 residues in the CDR3. The germline V and J ends were trimmed by 5 bases and 2 bases, with 13 bases remaining between them. CDR1 is SGHTA, CDR2 FQGTGA, per germline. The CDR3 coding sequence is TGTGCCAGCAGCCACCTATGGGGGCCCTACGAGCAGTACTTC. Translating gives CASSHLWGPYEQYF. Combining the CDR3 with reference TRBV7-3 and TRBJ2-7 gives the whole variable domain GAGVSQTPSNKVTEKGKYVELRCDPISGHTALYWYRQSLGQGPEFLIYFQGTGAADDSGLPNDRFFAVRPEGSVSTLKIQRTERGDSAVYLCASSHLWGPYEQYFGPGTRLTVT.

There are a few counts of this clonotype. The chain links TRBV20-1 to TRBJ2-7, with no clear D. CDR1 is DFQATT, CDR2 SNEGSKA, per germline (reference sequence). The CDR3 spans 12 residues. The CDR3 sequence: CRGGRLNYEQYF. CDR3 DNA: TGCAGAGGCGGACGTCTAAACTACGAGCAGTACTTC.

This clonotype was seen more than once but under ten times. The gene calls are TRBV29-1 and TRBJ1-1; D is unclear. The length of the CDR3 is 14 residues. Trimming removed 2 bases at V and 3 bases at J, with 13 bases between. From germline, CDR1 is SQVTM and CDR2 ANQGSEA. For the CDR3, the DNA is TGCAGCGTTGAATGGGTGTGGCCCGACACTGAAGCTTTCTTT. This gives the protein CSVEWVWPDTEAFF.

The V gene is TRBV28, the J gene TRBJ2-7, with TRBD1 identical over 7 bases. This CDR3 spans 15 amino acids. Trimming cost V 4 bases and J 2 bases; bases outside gene matches: 8. The germline V gene has CDR1 MDHEN and CDR2 SYDVKM. CDR3 sequence: CASSWQGVPPYEQYF. The DNA of the CDR3 is TGTGCCAGCAGTTGGCAGGGGGTACCTCCCTACGAGCAGTACTTC.

The sample holds a few counts of this clonotype. This chain connects TRBV3-1 to TRBJ2-2; TRBD1 agrees at 7 bases. Germline V gene lookup returns CDR1 LGHDT and CDR2 YNNKEL (reference sequence). This CDR3 has 15 residues. V lost 1 base and J lost 6; bases outside the gene matches: 5. The CDR3: CASSQGGTAAGELFF. The CDR3 coding sequence is TGTGCCAGCAGCCAAGGGGGGACAGCCGCCGGGGAGCTGTTTTTT.

The rearrangement joins TRBV28 to TRBJ2-5; D is uncertain. The V gene lost 3 bases and the J gene lost 4 bases, with 9 bases spanning the gap. This CDR3 comprises 13 residues. Germline CDR1 and CDR2: MDHEN and SYDVKM. CDR3 sequence: CASSFMSGETQYF. The CDR3 bases are TGTGCCAGCAGTTTTATGTCGGGAGAGACCCAGTACTTC.

This sequence joins TRBV29-1 and TRBJ2-4, with 9 positions matching TRBD2. Unmatched junction bases numbered 5, after V lost 8 bases and J lost 0 bases. Germline V CDR1 and CDR2: SQVTM, ANQGSEA. CDR3 length equals 14 residues. CDR3 DNA sequence: TGCAGCCCTAAACTAGCGGGAGCCAAAAACATTCAGTACTTC. Protein sequence: CSPKLAGAKNIQYF.

The CDR3 protein is CASSQGAVEPSEQYF. The CDR3 DNA reads as TGCGCCAGCAGCCAAGGCGCCGTCGAACCTAGCGAGCAGTACTTC. The V and J genes are TRBV4-3 and TRBJ2-7; D not certain. Germline V CDR1 and CDR2: LGHNA, YSLEER. V lost 1 base and J 6 bases, leaving 16 bases between the germline ends. The CDR3 sequence is 15 residues long.

The chain carries TRBV7-2 and TRBJ2-7; weak D call: TRBD2 (6 bases). CDR3 length equals 18 residues. The ends were cut back, 2 bases at V and 3 bases at J, with 23 bases in the middle. Germline V gives CDR1 SGHTA, CDR2 FQGNSA. CDR3 residues: CASSLFRGGAPRVYEQYF. CDR3 coding DNA: TGTGCCAGCAGCTTATTTCGGGGAGGAGCTCCTCGCGTCTACGAGCAGTACTTC.

This clonotype was counted many times. The rearrangement links TRBV4-2 to TRBJ2-7, with 7 bases fitting TRBD2. This CDR3 is 16 amino acids long. V lost 4 bases, J lost 4 bases, and 13 bases stayed unmatched. Germline V gene sequence: CDR1 LGHNA, CDR2 YNFKEQ. Here the CDR3 DNA reads TGTGCCAGCAGCCGCAAGGCGGCAGCGGGATCTTACGAGCAGTACTTC. Translated, it gives CASSRKAAAGSYEQYF.

The gene calls are TRBV25-1 and TRBJ2-1; the D call may be TRBD1 or TRBD2 (5 bases each). The CDR3 totals 15 residues. Trimming took off 0 bases at V and 6 bases at J, with 12 bases between the two ends. The germline gives CDR1 MGHDK, CDR2 SYGVNS. The CDR3, as DNA: TGTGCCAGCAGTGAATATCGGGGCGTAAGCAATGAGCAGTTCTTC. Residues: CASSEYRGVSNEQFF.

This clonotype has just a few counts. V is TRBV28 and J is TRBJ2-7; TRBD1 agrees at 7 bases. The CDR3 is 19 amino acids. The V and J ends lost 6 bases and 12 bases, in that order; junction bases with no gene match: 32. From germline, CDR1 is MDHEN and CDR2 SYDVKM. The CDR3 here is CASRPGTAGRRFTSGMGYF. In DNA, the CDR3 is TGTGCCAGCAGACCCGGGACAGCTGGTAGGAGGTTCACCTCGGGGATGGGGTACTTC.

About this clonotype: A read error is likely, as this CDR3 ends without the conserved phenylalanine or tryptophan. It is unclear where the CDR3 begins or ends on the DNA, so no DNA is shown, and the CDR3 is as TCRdb lists it. This sequence joins TRBV20-1 and TRBJ2-7; the table's TRBD2 call for D was not verified on the DNA. The germline V gene encodes CDR1 DFQATT and CDR2 SNEGSKA (reference sequence). With termini counted, the CDR3 has 11 amino acids. CDR3 protein: CSARAGTSGFY.

This clonotype was counted ten times or more. V usage is TRBV27 and J usage is TRBJ2-1, with 11 bases identical to TRBD2. V was pared by 5 bases and J by 4 bases, with 7 bases of the junction left unmatched. Germline assignment: CDR1 MNHEY and CDR2 SMNVEV (reference sequence). The CDR3 has 16 residues. CDR3 amino acids: CASSLYGLAGYNEQFF. The CDR3, as DNA: TGTGCCAGCAGTCTTTACGGACTAGCGGGTTACAATGAGCAGTTCTTC.

This clonotype was seen at least ten times. The chain combines TRBV20-1 with TRBJ2-7; TRBD2 aligns across 7 bases. The V segment lost 6 bases and the J segment 3 bases; nucleotides outside the gene matches: 8. The CDR3 loop spans 13 amino acids. CDR1 is DFQATT, CDR2 SNEGSKA, per germline (reference sequence). The CDR3 region has the DNA TGCAGTGCCCTAGCGGATGGGGGCTACGAGCAGTACTTC. Protein product: CSALADGGYEQYF.

In its sample, this clonotype was seen many times. The V and J genes are TRBV29-1 and TRBJ2-2, with TRBD1 matching 9 bases. V dropped 5 bases and J dropped 5; count of bases not matched to a gene: 3. Germline CDR1 SQVTM, CDR2 ANQGSEA. The CDR3 is 13 amino acids. Here the CDR3 reads CSVMTGGTGELFF. CDR3 nucleotides: TGCAGCGTTATGACAGGGGGTACCGGGGAGCTGTTTTTT.

This clonotype was observed at least ten times. A much larger clone lies one base from this, so it may be a read error. The chain carries TRBV9 and TRBJ2-1; D is unresolved. Trimming shortened V by 0 bases and J by 0 bases, and 7 bases separated the two germline ends. CDR3 length equals 15 residues. The germline V gene has CDR1 SGDLS and CDR2 YYNGEE. The chain's CDR3 is CASSVGESSYNEQFF. Written as DNA, the CDR3 is TGTGCCAGCAGCGTAGGCGAGAGCTCCTACAATGAGCAGTTCTTC.